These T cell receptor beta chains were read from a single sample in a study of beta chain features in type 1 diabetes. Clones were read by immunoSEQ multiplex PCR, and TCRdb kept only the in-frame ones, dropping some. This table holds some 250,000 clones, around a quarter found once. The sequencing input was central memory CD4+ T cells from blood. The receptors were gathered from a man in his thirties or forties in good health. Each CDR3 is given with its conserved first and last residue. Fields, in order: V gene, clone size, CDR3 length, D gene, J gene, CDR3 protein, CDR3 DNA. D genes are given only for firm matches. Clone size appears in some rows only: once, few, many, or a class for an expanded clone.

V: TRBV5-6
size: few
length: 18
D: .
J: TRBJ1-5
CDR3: CASSLWLVGGYSNQPQHF
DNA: TGTGCCAGCAGCTTGTGGCTCGTGGGGGGCTATAGCAATCAGCCCCAGCATTTT

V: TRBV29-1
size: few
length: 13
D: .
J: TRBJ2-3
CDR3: CSARGVSTDTQYF
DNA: TGCAGCGCCCGTGGAGTTAGCACAGATACGCAGTATTTT

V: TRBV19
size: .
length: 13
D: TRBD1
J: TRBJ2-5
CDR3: CASSPGGAETQYF
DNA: TGTGCCAGTAGTCCAGGGGGCGCAGAGACCCAGTACTTC

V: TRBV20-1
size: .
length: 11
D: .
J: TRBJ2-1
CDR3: CSARVLNEQFF
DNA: TGCAGTGCTAGAGTCCTCAATGAGCAGTTCTTC

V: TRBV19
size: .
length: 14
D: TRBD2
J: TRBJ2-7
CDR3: CASSLSGGPYEQYF
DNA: TGTGCCAGTAGTCTTAGCGGGGGACCCTACGAGCAGTACTTC

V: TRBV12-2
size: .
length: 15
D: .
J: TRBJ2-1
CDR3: CASRSPSGLPDEQFF
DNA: TGTGCAAGTCGCTCGCCCTCGGGACTCCCTGATGAGCAGTTCTTC

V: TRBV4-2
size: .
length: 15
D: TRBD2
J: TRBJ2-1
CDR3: CASSQVGSGENEQFF
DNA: TGTGCCAGCAGCCAAGTTGGTAGCGGGGAGAATGAGCAGTTCTTC

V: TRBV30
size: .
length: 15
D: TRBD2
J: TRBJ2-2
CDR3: CAWSGAGGGSGELFF
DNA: TGTGCCTGGAGTGGAGCGGGAGGGGGGAGCGGGGAGCTGTTTTTT

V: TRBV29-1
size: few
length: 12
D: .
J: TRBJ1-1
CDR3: CSVDRGNTEAFF
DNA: TGCAGCGTAGACCGGGGGAACACTGAAGCTTTCTTT

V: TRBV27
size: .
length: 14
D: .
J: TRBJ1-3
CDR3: CASSPWDSGNTIYF
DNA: TGTGCCAGCAGTCCTTGGGACTCTGGAAACACCATATATTTT

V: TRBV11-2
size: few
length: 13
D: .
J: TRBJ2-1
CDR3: CASSLDRRQGEFF
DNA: TGTGCCAGCAGCTTAGATAGGCGTCAGGGTGAGTTCTTC

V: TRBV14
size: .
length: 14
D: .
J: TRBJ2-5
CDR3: CASSLSFVRKTQYF
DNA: TGTGCCAGCAGCCTTTCGTTTGTGAGGAAGACCCAGTACTTC

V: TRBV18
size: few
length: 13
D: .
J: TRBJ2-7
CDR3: CASSPGVGYEQYF
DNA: TGTGCCAGCTCACCGGGGGTTGGATACGAGCAGTACTTC

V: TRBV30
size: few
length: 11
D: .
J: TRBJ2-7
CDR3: CAQGHPYEQYF
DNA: TGTGCCCAAGGACACCCCTACGAGCAGTACTTC

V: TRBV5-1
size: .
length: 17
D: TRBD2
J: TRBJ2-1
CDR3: CASRLASGRSSYNEQFF
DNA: TGCGCCAGCAGGCTCGCTAGCGGGAGGAGCTCCTACAATGAGCAGTTCTTC

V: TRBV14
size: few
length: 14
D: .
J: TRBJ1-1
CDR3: CASSQELGANEAFF
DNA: TGTGCCAGCAGCCAAGAACTGGGGGCGAATGAAGCTTTCTTT

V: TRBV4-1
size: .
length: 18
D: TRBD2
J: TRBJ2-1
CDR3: CASSQDTPGLAGGNEQFF
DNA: TGCGCCAGCAGCCAAGACACCCCGGGACTAGCGGGGGGAAATGAGCAGTTCTTC

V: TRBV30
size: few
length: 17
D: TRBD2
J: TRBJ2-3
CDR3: CAWSVIRGVSSTDTQYF
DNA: TGTGCCTGGAGTGTGATTCGGGGGGTCTCTAGCACAGATACGCAGTATTTT

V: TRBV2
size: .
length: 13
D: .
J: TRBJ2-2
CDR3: CASSLEVHGELFF
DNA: TGTGCCAGCAGTCTGGAGGTGCACGGGGAGCTGTTTTTT

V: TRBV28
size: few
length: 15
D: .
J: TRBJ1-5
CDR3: CASRPLGQYNQPQHF
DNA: TGTGCCAGCAGACCCCTGGGGCAGTACAATCAGCCCCAGCATTTT

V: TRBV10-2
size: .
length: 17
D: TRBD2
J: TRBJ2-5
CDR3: CASSDPGTSGRVETQYF
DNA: TGCGCCAGCAGTGACCCAGGGACTAGCGGGAGGGTAGAGACCCAGTACTTC

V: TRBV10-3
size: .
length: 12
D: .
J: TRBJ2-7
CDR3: CATSGQGEEQYF
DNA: TGTGCCACCTCCGGTCAGGGAGAGGAGCAGTACTTC

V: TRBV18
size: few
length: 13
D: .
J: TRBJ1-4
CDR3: CASSPTGLEKLFF
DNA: TGTGCCAGCTCGCCGACAGGTTTGGAAAAACTGTTTTTT

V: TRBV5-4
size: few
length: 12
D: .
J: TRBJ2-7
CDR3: CASSWGDYEQYF
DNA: TGTGCCAGCAGCTGGGGAGATTACGAGCAGTACTTC

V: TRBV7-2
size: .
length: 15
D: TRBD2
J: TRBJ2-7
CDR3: CASSPRLAGNLEQYF
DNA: TGTGCCAGCAGCCCACGACTAGCGGGAAATTTGGAGCAGTACTTC

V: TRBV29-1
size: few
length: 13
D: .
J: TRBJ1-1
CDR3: CSTAVGTNTEAFF
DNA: TGCAGCACGGCGGTAGGGACTAACACTGAAGCTTTCTTT

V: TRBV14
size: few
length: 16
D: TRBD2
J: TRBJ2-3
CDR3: CASSQVGGRKQDTQYF
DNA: TGTGCCAGCAGCCAAGTAGGCGGGAGGAAACAGGATACGCAGTATTTT

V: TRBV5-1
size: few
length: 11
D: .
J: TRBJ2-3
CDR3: CASSLRDTQYF
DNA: TGCGCCAGCAGCCTTCGGGATACGCAGTATTTT

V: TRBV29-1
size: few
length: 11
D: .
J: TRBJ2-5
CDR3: CSALLRETQYF
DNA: TGCAGCGCTCTACTACGAGAGACCCAGTACTTC

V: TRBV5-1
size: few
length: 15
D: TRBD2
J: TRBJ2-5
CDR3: CASSLTAGVVETQYF
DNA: TGCGCCAGCAGCTTGACAGCGGGAGTGGTAGAGACCCAGTACTTC

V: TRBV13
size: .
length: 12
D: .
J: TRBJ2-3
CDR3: CASSFSAYTQYF
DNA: TGTGCCAGCAGCTTTAGCGCCTATACGCAGTATTTT

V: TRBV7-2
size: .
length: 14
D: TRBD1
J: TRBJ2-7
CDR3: CASSLSTGPGEQYF
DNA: TGTGCCAGCAGCCTCTCGACAGGGCCGGGGGAGCAGTACTTC

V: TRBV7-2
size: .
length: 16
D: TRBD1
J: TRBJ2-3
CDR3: CASSFGTGGYTDTQYF
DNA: TGTGCCAGCAGCTTCGGGACAGGGGGCTACACAGATACGCAGTATTTT

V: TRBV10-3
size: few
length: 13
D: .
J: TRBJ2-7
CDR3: CAIREGSTYEQYF
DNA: TGTGCCATCAGGGAAGGGTCAACCTACGAGCAGTACTTC

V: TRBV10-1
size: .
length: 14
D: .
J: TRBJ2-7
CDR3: CASSLGRGAYEQYF
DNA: TGCGCCAGCAGCCTAGGCAGGGGAGCCTACGAGCAGTACTTC

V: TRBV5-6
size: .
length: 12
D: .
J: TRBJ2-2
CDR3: CASSPRAGELFF
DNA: TGTGCCAGCAGCCCTAGGGCCGGGGAGCTGTTTTTT

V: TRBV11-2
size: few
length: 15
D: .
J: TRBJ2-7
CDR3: CASSLSDSFSYEQYF
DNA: TGTGCCAGCAGCTTATCGGACAGCTTCTCCTACGAGCAGTACTTC

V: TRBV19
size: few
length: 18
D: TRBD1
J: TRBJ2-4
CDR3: CASSIQGQGGTAKNIQYF
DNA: TGTGCCAGTAGTATCCAGGGACAGGGTGGGACGGCGAAAAACATTCAGTACTTC

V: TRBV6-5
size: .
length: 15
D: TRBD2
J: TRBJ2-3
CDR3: CASSYSGGPRDTQYF
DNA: TGTGCCAGCAGTTACTCGGGAGGGCCGAGAGATACGCAGTATTTT

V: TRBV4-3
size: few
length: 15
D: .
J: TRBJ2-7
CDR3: CASSQDIKASYEQYF
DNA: TGCGCCAGCAGCCAAGATATTAAGGCCTCCTACGAGCAGTACTTC

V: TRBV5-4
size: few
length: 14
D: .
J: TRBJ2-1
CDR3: CASSLFGAGNEQFF
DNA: TGTGCCAGCAGCTTGTTCGGGGCGGGGAATGAGCAGTTCTTC

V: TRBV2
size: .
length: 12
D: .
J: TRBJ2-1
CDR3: CASILSENEQFF
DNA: TGTGCCAGCATCCTCTCAGAGAATGAGCAGTTCTTC

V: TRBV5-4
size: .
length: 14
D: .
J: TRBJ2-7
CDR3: CASSLGKGNYEQYF
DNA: TGTGCCAGCAGCTTGGGGAAGGGGAACTACGAGCAGTACTTC

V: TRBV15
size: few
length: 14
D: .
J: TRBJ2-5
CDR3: CATSRDYFQETQYF
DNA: TGTGCCACCAGCAGAGATTACTTTCAAGAGACCCAGTACTTC

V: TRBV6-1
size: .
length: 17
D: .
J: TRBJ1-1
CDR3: CASREAFRRAVNTEAFF
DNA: TGTGCCAGCAGAGAAGCTTTTAGAAGGGCTGTGAACACTGAAGCTTTCTTT

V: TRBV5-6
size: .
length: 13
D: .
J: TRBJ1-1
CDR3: CASSLYRNTEAFF
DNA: TGTGCCAGCAGCTTGTATAGGAACACTGAAGCTTTCTTT

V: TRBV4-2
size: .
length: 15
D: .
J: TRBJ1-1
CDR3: CASSPRAGSDTEAFF
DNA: TGTGCCAGCAGCCCCCGAGCGGGGTCCGACACTGAAGCTTTCTTT

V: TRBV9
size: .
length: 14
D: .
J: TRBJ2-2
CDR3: CASSVGFSGGELFF
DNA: TGTGCCAGCAGCGTAGGGTTCTCGGGTGGGGAGCTGTTTTTT

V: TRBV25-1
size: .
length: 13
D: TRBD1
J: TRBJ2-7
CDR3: CASSVGQGLEQYF
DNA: TGTGCCAGCAGTGTAGGACAGGGTCTCGAGCAGTACTTC

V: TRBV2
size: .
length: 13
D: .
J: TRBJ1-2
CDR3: CASSLTGIYGYTF
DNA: TGTGCCAGCAGTCTAACAGGGATCTATGGCTACACCTTC

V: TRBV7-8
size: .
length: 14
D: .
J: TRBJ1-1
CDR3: CASSLSRANTEAFF
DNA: TGTGCCAGCAGCTTAAGTAGGGCGAACACTGAAGCTTTCTTT

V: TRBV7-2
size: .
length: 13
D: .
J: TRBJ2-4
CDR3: CASSPGGRIIQYF
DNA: TGTGCCAGCAGCCCTGGGGGGCGGATTATTCAGTACTTC

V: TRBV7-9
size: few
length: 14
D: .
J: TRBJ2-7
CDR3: CASSPQGKAHEQYF
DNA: TGTGCCAGCAGCCCGCAGGGGAAGGCCCACGAGCAGTACTTC

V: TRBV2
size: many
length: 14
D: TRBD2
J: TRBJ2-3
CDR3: CASNPAGFTDTQYF
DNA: TGTGCCAGCAATCCAGCGGGGTTCACAGATACGCAGTATTTT

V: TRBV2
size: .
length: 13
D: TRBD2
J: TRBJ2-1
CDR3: CASRLAGNNEQFF
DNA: TGTGCCAGCAGGCTAGCGGGGAACAATGAGCAGTTCTTC

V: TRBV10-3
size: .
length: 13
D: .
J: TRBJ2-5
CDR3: CAISPDSQETQYF
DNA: TGTGCCATCAGCCCCGACAGTCAAGAGACCCAGTACTTC

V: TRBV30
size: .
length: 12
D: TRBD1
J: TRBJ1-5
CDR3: CAWSERDRGQHF
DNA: TGTGCCTGGAGTGAACGGGACAGGGGGCAGCATTTT

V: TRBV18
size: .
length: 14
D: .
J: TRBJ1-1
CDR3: CASCLQEGNTEAFF
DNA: TGTGCCAGCTGTCTACAGGAAGGGAACACTGAAGCTTTCTTT

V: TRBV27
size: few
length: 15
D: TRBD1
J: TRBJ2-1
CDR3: CASSHRDRVRNEQFF
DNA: TGTGCCAGCAGTCACCGGGACAGGGTGCGCAATGAGCAGTTCTTC